A selection of T cell receptor beta chains follows, all from one sample in a study of CD8 T cells in Susac syndrome. TCRdb called the immunoSEQ multiplex PCR reads again in MiXCR, with one record for every CDR3 protein. The data hold about 140,000 distinct CDR3 sequences, with 90% to 95% observed a single time. The sample taken for sequencing was CD8+ T cells from PBMCs. The origin of the receptors is a human donor in good health. The CDR3 runs from the conserved cysteine through the conserved F or W. Each record gives: D gene, V gene, J gene, CDR3 length, CDR3 protein. A D gene is named only where the DNA matches it firmly.

>.|TRBV9|TRBJ2-1|14
CASSSRQSYNEQFF
>.|TRBV7-9|TRBJ2-1|14
CASTGITGSGEQFF
>TRBD2|TRBV27|TRBJ2-7|14
CASSLGLVPYEQYF
>TRBD2|TRBV7-7|TRBJ2-1|18
CASSPGWSSAGGWNEQFF
>.|TRBV21-1|TRBJ2-3|16
CASSKARGKSTDTQYF
>TRBD1|TRBV4-3|TRBJ1-2|16
CASSQDPAGGDYGYTF
>.|TRBV12-3/TRBV12-4|TRBJ2-7|12
CASRTGLNEQYF
>.|TRBV7-2|TRBJ2-5|13
CASSEARRETQYF
>.|TRBV20-1|TRBJ1-2|10
CSGRVDGYTF
>TRBD2|TRBV20-1|TRBJ2-1|14
CSASLGEGLNEQFF
>TRBD2|TRBV28|TRBJ2-3|16
CAMSRGTSGRTDTQYF
>.|TRBV27|TRBJ2-2|13
CASTGGVTGELFF
>.|TRBV30|TRBJ2-7|11
CAGDWGSEQYF
>.|TRBV25-1|TRBJ2-3|12
CASSEYPDTQYF
>.|TRBV20-1|TRBJ2-2|13
CSAGGTNTGELFF
>.|TRBV29-1|TRBJ2-7|13
CSVESSETYEQYF
>.|TRBV7-9|TRBJ2-3|14
CASRPVRGLDTQYF
>TRBD1|TRBV13|TRBJ2-1|15
CASSLTRQGVDEQFF
>.|TRBV4-3|TRBJ2-7|13
CASSQGKGYEQYF
>TRBD2|TRBV9|TRBJ2-1|19
CASSVGGSGNPGSYNEQFF
>TRBD1|TRBV30|TRBJ1-5|14
CAWSGGQGNQPQHF
>.|TRBV20-1|TRBJ2-2|14
CSATPGLNTGELFF
>TRBD2|TRBV28|TRBJ2-7|18
CASSSIRLAGETSYEQYF